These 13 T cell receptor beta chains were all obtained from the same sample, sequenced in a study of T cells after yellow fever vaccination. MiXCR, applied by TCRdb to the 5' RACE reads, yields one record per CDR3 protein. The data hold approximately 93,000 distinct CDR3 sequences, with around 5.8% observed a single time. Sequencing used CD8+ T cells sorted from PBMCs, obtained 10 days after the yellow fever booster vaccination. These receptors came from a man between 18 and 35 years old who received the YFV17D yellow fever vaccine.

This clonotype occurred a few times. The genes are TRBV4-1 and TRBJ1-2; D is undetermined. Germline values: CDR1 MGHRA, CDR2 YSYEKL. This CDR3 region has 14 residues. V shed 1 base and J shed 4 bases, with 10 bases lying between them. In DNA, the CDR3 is TGCGCCAGCAGCCAAGTCCCAACGGCCTATGGCTACACCTTC. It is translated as CASSQVPTAYGYTF.

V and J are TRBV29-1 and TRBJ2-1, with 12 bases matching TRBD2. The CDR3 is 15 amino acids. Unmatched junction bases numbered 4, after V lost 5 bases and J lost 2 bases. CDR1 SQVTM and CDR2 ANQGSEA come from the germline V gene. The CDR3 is CSVRTSGDAYNEQFF. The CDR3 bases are TGCAGCGTTAGGACTAGCGGGGACGCCTACAATGAGCAGTTCTTC.

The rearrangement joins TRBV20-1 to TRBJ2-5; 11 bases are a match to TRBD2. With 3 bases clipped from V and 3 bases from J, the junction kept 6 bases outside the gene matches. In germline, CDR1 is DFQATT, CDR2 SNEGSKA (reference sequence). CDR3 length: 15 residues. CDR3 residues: CSARSLAGVEETQYF. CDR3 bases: TGCAGTGCTAGGTCACTAGCGGGGGTCGAAGAGACCCAGTACTTC.

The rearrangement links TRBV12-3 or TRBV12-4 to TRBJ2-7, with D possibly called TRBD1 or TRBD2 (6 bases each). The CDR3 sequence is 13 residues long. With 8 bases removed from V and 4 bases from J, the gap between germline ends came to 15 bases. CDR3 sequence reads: CASSRGGLYEQYF. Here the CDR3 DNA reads TGTGCCAGCTCCCGTGGGGGGCTTTACGAGCAGTACTTC.

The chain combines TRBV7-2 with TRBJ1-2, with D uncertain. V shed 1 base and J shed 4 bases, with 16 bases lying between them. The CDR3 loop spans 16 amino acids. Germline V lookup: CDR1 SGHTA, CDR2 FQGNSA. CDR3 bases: TGTGCCAGCAGCTTAGAGACCGGCGGCGTTTTCTATGGCTACACCTTC. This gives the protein CASSLETGGVFYGYTF.

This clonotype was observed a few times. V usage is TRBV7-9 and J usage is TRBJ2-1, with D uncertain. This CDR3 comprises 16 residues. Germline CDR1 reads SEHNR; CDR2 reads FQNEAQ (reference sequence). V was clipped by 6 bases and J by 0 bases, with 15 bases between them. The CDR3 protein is CASRSPGQSSYNEQFF. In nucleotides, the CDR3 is TGTGCCAGCAGATCCCCGGGCCAGAGCTCCTACAATGAGCAGTTCTTC.

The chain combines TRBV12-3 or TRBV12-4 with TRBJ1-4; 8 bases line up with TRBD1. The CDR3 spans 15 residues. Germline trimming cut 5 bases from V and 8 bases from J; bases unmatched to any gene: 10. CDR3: CASSGDGQGGEKLFF. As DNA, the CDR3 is TGTGCCAGCAGTGGCGATGGACAGGGTGGGGAAAAACTGTTTTTT.

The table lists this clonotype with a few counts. As DNA, the CDR3 is TGTGCCAGCAGCTTAGATCGGCCAGCGGGGGGCACCGAGACCCAGTACTTC. Amino acids: CASSLDRPAGGTETQYF. The chain joins TRBV11-2 to TRBJ2-5; 9 bases fit TRBD2. This CDR3 spans 17 amino acids. In germline, CDR1 is SGHAT, CDR2 FQNNGV. Trimming cost V 0 bases and J 5 bases; bases outside gene matches: 10.

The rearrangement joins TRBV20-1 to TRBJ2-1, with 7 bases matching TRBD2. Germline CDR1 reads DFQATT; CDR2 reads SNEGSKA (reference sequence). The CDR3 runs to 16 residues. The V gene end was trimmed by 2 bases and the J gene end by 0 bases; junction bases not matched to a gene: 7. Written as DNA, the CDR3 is TGCAGTGCTAGACCGACTAGCCTCAGCTCCTACAATGAGCAGTTCTTC. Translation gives CSARPTSLSSYNEQFF.

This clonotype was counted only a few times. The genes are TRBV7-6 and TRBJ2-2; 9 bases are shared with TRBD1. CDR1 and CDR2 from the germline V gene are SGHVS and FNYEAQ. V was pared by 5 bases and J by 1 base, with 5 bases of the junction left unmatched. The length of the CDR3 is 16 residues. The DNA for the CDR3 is TGTGCCAGCAGCCATACAGGGGGCAGGAACACCGGGGAGCTGTTTTTT. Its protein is CASSHTGGRNTGELFF.

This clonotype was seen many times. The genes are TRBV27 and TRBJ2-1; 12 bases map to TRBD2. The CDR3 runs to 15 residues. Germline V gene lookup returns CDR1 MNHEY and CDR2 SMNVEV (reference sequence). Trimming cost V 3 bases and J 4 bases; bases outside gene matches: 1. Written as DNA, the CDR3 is TGTGCCAGCAGTTTGACTAGCGGGGGTTACAATGAGCAGTTCTTC. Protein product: CASSLTSGGYNEQFF.

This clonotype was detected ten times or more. CDR3 nucleotide sequence: TGTGCCAGCAGCTTGTTCGGGCTTAATTCCGAAGGCGATGAGCAGTTCTTC. Protein sequence: CASSLFGLNSEGDEQFF. The J gene is TRBJ2-1, the V gene TRBV5-5; no definite D call. CDR1 is SGHKS and CDR2 is YYEKEE in the germline V gene (reference sequence). The CDR3 consists of 17 residues. Between the trimmed V and J ends, which lost 1 base and 8 bases, there was a span of 22 bases.

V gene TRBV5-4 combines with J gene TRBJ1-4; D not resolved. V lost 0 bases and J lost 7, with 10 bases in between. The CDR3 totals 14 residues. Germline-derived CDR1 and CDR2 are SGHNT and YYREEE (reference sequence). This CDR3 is CASSLEGFGEKLFF. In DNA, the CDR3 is TGTGCCAGCAGCTTGGAGGGTTTTGGTGAAAAACTGTTTTTT.